These 14 T cell receptor beta chains share one sample of origin, sequenced in a study of shared clonotypes between healthy human individuals. Clones were sequenced by immunoSEQ multiplex PCR, and TCRdb holds only the in-frame ones, with some missing. The data show around 610,000 clones, with about 95% seen just once and 0.095% to 0.13% held by the top ten. Naive CD8 cells, CD45RO-negative and positively selected for CCR7, excluded terminally differentiated effector memory CD45RA+ cells. Sequencing used naive CD8+ T cells sorted from blood. The source is a woman aged 25 to 39 in good health.

This rearrangement joins TRBV27 to TRBJ2-2; 13 positions match TRBD2. J lost 4 bases, V lost 6 bases, and 11 bases had no gene match. CDR3 size: 18 residues. Germline CDR1 reads MNHEY; CDR2 reads SMNVEV (reference sequence). The chain's CDR3 is CASRPRLAGGVGTGELFF. CDR3 in DNA: TGTGCCAGCAGACCAAGACTAGCGGGAGGAGTCGGCACCGGGGAGCTGTTTTTT.

CDR3 residues: CASSPGVGRNTEAFF. CDR3 sequence (DNA): TGTGCCAGCAGCCCCGGGGTAGGAAGGAACACTGAAGCTTTCTTT. The chain couples TRBV11-2 to TRBJ1-1; D call uncertain. CDR1 SGHAT and CDR2 FQNNGV come from the germline V gene. This CDR3 has 15 amino acids. With 5 bases removed from V and 1 base from J, the gap between germline ends came to 14 bases.

This rearrangement joins TRBV28 to TRBJ1-1, with 9 nucleotides matching TRBD1. The V segment lost 2 bases and the J segment 1 base; nucleotides outside the gene matches: 8. The CDR3 spans 17 residues. Germline values: CDR1 MDHEN, CDR2 SYDVKM. The CDR3: CASSLTEGQGPNTEAFF. The CDR3 DNA reads TGTGCCAGCAGTTTAACCGAGGGACAGGGCCCGAACACTGAAGCTTTCTTT.

The CDR3 loop is CASETASGEETQYF. The CDR3, as DNA: TGTGCCAGCGAAACAGCGAGCGGTGAAGAGACCCAGTACTTC. This chain connects TRBV2 to TRBJ2-5; tentatively, D is TRBD2 (5 bases). This CDR3 contains 14 residues. Trimming pared 8 bases from V and 3 bases from J, leaving 16 bases between. CDR1 is SNHLY, CDR2 FYNNEI, per germline. The full variable domain, its missing parts supplied by reference TRBV2 and TRBJ2-5, is EPEVTQTPSHQVTQMGQEVILRCVPISNHLYFYWYRQILGQKVEFLVSFYNNEISEKSEIFDDQFSVERPDGSNFTLKIRSTKLEDSAMYFCASETASGEETQYFGPGTRLLVL.

The rearrangement links TRBV6-5 to TRBJ2-7, with 11 bases identical to TRBD1. V lost 7 bases and J lost 6; bases outside the gene matches: 11. Germline V lookup: CDR1 MNHEY, CDR2 SVGAGI. The CDR3 sequence is 15 residues long. CDR3 sequence reads: CASNQGTGGLGEQYF. CDR3 in DNA: TGTGCCAGCAACCAAGGGACAGGGGGGCTCGGCGAGCAGTACTTC.

The chain uses TRBV28 and TRBJ1-2; D is unclear. V was pared by 6 bases and J by 4 bases, with 15 bases between. The CDR3 is 14 residues long. CDR1 and CDR2 from the germline V gene are MDHEN and SYDVKM. CDR3 sequence (DNA): TGTGCCAGCAGCCAACCCGTAGTGGGCTATGGCTACACCTTC. This translates into CASSQPVVGYGYTF.

Regarding this clone: Other DNA sequences from this sample encode an identical CDR3 as well. This chain uses TRBV10-1 with TRBJ2-2; D uncertain. Deletions cut 8 bases from V and 8 bases from J, with 9 bases between. Germline loops: CDR1 WNHNN, CDR2 SYGVQD (reference sequence). The CDR3 spans 11 residues. CDR3 amino acids: CASSDGGELFF. The CDR3 bases are TGCGCCAGCTCAGACGGGGGGGAGCTGTTTTTT.

The chain carries TRBV23-1 and TRBJ2-1; D perhaps matches TRBD2 (6 bases). TRBV23-1 is recorded as an ORF, its role being uncertain. The CDR3 contains 19 residues. Trimming removed 4 bases at V and 0 bases at J, with 22 bases between. The CDR3 nucleotides are TGCGCCAGCAGTCCAACCTCCACGACAGTCGGGAGCTCCTACAATGAGCAGTTCTTC. It encodes CASSPTSTTVGSSYNEQFF.

The CDR3 sequence: CASSQYPVADSYEQYF. Written as DNA, the CDR3 is TGTGCCAGCAGTCAATACCCCGTAGCGGATTCCTACGAGCAGTACTTC. V is TRBV27 and J is TRBJ2-7; D is perhaps TRBD2 (6 bases). Germline lookup yields CDR1 MNHEY and CDR2 SMNVEV (reference sequence). The CDR3 has 16 residues. V was cut by 5 bases and J by 1 base, with 18 bases left in between.

This chain joins TRBV5-8 and TRBJ1-1; unclear D gene. The germline V gene encodes CDR1 SGHTS and CDR2 YDEGEE. The CDR3 contains 15 residues. V was clipped by 6 bases and J by 3 bases, with 18 bases between them. For the CDR3, the DNA is TGTGCCAGCACCCCCAATAGGGCATCGCACACTGAAGCTTTCTTT. It translates to CASTPNRASHTEAFF. Full variable domain (missing parts from reference TRBV5-8 and TRBJ1-1): EAGVTQSPTHLIKTRGQQATLRCSPISGHTSVYWYQQALGLGLQFLLWYDEGEERNRGNFPPRFSGRQFPNYSSELNVNALELEDSALYLCASTPNRASHTEAFFGQGTRLTVV.

In its sample, this clone was seen once. Additional DNA sequences in this sample encode the identical CDR3. The CDR3 DNA sequence: TGCGCCAGCAGCTTGGACAGGGACAATCAGCCCCAGCATTTT. It yields the protein CASSLDRDNQPQHF. The chain is built from TRBV4-1 and TRBJ1-5, with 8 bases fitting TRBD1. CDR3 length: 14 residues. V trimming: 5 bases; J trimming: 3 bases; junction bases outside the gene matches: 3. Germline V gene data show CDR1 as MGHRA and CDR2 as YSYEKL.

This chain joins TRBV27 and TRBJ1-5; D gene uncertain. The V end lost 5 bases, the J end lost 3 bases, and 14 bases lay between the germline ends. Germline V CDR1 and CDR2: MNHEY, SMNVEV (reference sequence). CDR3 length: 15 residues. DNA for the CDR3: TGTGCCAGCAGTGCTGTTCGAAATGACAATCAGCCCCAGCATTTT. Translation: CASSAVRNDNQPQHF.

Details on this clone: The same CDR3 also results from other DNA sequences found in this sample. This chain connects TRBV27 to TRBJ2-6; D gene uncertain. This CDR3 region has 14 residues. Trimming stripped 1 base from V and 1 base from J, with 2 bases between. In germline, CDR1 is MNHEY, CDR2 SMNVEV (reference sequence). The CDR3 DNA reads as TGTGCCAGCAGTTTATATTCTGGGGCCAACGTCCTGACTTTC. Translated: CASSLYSGANVLTF.

J is TRBJ1-2 and V is TRBV5-4; D is possibly TRBD1 (5 bases). Trimming cost V 3 bases and J 5 bases, with 14 bases left between them. CDR3 length: 14 amino acids. Germline V gene sequence: CDR1 SGHNT, CDR2 YYREEE (reference sequence). CDR3 loop: CASSYPGTEYGYTF. For the CDR3, the DNA is TGTGCCAGCAGCTACCCCGGGACTGAGTATGGCTACACCTTC.